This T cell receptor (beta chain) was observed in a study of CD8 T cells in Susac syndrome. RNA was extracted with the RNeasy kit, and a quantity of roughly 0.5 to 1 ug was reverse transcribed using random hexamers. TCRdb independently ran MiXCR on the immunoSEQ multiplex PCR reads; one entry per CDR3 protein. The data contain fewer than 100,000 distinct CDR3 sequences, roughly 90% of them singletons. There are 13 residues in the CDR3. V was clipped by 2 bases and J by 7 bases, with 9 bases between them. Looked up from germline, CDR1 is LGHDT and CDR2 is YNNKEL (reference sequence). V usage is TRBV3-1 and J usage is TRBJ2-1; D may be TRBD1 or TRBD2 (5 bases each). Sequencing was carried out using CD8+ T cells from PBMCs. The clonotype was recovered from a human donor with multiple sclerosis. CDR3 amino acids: CASSQPGRNEQFF. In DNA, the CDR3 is TGTGCCAGCAGCCAACCGGGACGAAATGAGCAGTTCTTC.